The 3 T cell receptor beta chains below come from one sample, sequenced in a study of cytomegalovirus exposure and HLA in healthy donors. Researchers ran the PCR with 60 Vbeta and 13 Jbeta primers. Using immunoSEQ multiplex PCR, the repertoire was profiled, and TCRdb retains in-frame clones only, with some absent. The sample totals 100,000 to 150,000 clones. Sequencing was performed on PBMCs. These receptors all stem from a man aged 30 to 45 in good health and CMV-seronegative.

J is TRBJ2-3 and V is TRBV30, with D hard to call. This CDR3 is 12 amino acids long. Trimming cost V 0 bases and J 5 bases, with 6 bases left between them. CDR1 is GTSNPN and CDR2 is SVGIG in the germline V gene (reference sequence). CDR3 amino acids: CAWSVSQDTQYF. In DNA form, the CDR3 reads TGTGCCTGGAGTGTCAGTCAAGATACGCAGTATTTT.

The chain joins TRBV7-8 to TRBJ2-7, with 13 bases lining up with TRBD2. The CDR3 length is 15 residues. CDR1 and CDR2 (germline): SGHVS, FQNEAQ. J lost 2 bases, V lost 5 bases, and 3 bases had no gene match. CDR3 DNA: TGTGCCAGCAGCCGCGGGACTAGCGGGGCCTACGAGCAGTACTTC. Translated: CASSRGTSGAYEQYF.

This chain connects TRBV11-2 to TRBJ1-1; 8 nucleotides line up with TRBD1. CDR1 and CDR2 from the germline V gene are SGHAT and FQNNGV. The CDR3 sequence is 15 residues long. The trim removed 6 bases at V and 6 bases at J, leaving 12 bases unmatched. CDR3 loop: CASSPPTGVVAEAFF. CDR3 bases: TGTGCCAGCAGTCCCCCGACAGGGGTGGTCGCTGAAGCTTTCTTT. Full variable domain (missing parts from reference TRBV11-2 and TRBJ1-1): EAGVAQSPRYKIIEKRQSVAFWCNPISGHATLYWYQQILGQGPKLLIQFQNNGVVDDSQLPKDRFSAERLKGVDSTLKIQPAKLEDSAVYLCASSPPTGVVAEAFFGQGTRLTVV.